This TCR beta chain was profiled in a study of OX40 agonist ivuxolimab in advanced cancers. At the level of the study: There were three patients with partial responses, one having hepatocellular carcinoma and two cutaneous melanoma.

This clone was seen once. Trimming removed 0 bases from V and 4 bases from J; junction bases left unmatched: 2. CDR1 is SGHRS and CDR2 is YFSETQ in the germline V gene. The CDR3 extends over 15 amino acids. Repertoires were generated with immunoSEQ multiplex PCR, while TCRdb's copy carries only in-frame clones and drops some. This sample has some 73,000 clones, with 85% to 90% found just once. This sequence was found in an adult with an advanced solid tumor such as melanoma, head and neck, liver or kidney cancer. This chain connects TRBV5-1 to TRBJ2-1; 9 bases map to TRBD2. The sample consisted of CD4+ or CD8+ T cells sorted from blood, taken in a trial of the OX40 agonist ivuxolimab. CDR3 loop: CASSLETSGYNEQFF. CDR3 nucleotides: TGCGCCAGCAGCTTGGAGACTAGCGGTTACAATGAGCAGTTCTTC.